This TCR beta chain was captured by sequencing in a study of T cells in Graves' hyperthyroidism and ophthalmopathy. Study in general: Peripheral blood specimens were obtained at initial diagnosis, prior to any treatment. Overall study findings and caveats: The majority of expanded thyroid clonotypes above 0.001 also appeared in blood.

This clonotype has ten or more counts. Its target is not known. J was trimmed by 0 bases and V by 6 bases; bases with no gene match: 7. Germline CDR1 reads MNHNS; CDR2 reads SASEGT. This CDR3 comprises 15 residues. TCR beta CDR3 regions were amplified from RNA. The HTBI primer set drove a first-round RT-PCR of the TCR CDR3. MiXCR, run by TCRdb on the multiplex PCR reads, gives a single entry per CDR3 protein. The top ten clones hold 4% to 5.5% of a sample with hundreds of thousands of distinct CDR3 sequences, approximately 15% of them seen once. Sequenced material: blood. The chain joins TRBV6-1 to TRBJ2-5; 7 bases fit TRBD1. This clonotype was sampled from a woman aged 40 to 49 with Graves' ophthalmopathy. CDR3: CASSGTVPYQETQYF. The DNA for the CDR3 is TGTGCCAGCAGCGGGACAGTTCCGTACCAAGAGACCCAGTACTTC.